A selection of T cell receptor beta chains follows, all from one sample in a study of blood T cell repertoires in COVID-19. This table comes from immunoSEQ multiplex PCR, and its TCRdb copy is limited to in-frame clones, with some not included. The sample yields over 300,000 clones, 70% to 90% seen once. The sequencing input was peripheral blood. The origin of the receptors is a human donor in a cohort sampled during active COVID-19. CDR3s include the opening cysteine and the closing phenylalanine or tryptophan. The D gene is left open where the match is weak. Size tells how often a clone was seen (once, few, many) or the class of an expanded clone, and some rows leave it out.

d_call	v_call	j_call	clone_size	cdr3_nt	cdr3_aa
TRBD1	TRBV27	TRBJ2-7	.	TGTGCCAGCAGTTTATCCGGGACAGGGGAGAATTTCCAGCAGTACTTC	CASSLSGTGENFQQYF
TRBD2	TRBV3-1/TRBV3-2	TRBJ2-2	many	TGTGCCAGCAGCCCCAGGACTAGCGGGAACACCGGGGAGCTGTTTTTT	CASSPRTSGNTGELFF
.	TRBV20-1	TRBJ1-1	.	TGCAGTGTCAGGCGAGGGACTGAAGCTTTCTTT	CSVRRGTEAFF
.	TRBV9	TRBJ2-2	.	TGTGCCAGCAGCGTAGAAGCGGTCCTAATGGGCACCGGGGAGCTGTTTTTT	CASSVEAVLMGTGELFF
TRBD2	TRBV3-1/TRBV3-2	TRBJ2-3	.	TGTGCCAGCAGCCAAGGGGGCGGGGGAAACACAGATACGCAGTATTTT	CASSQGGGGNTDTQYF
.	TRBV30	TRBJ1-4	.	TGTGCCTGGAGTGTAGGACAAGCCTTAAAGGAAAAACTGTTTTTT	CAWSVGQALKEKLFF
.	TRBV9	TRBJ2-1	.	TGTGCCAGCAGCGTGGTCGGGCGGGGGCTGGGTGAGCAGTTCTTC	CASSVVGRGLGEQFF
.	TRBV5-4	TRBJ2-4	once	TGTGCCAGCAGCCCCGGACTGGAAAACATTCAGTACTTC	CASSPGLENIQYF
.	TRBV12-3/TRBV12-4	TRBJ1-2	few	TGTGCCAGCAGCCAAGACGGGTTTGGCTACACCTTC	CASSQDGFGYTF
.	TRBV11-2	TRBJ1-1	.	TGTGCCAGCAGCTTTACTGCCGGCGGGCCGAACACTGAAGCTTTCTTT	CASSFTAGGPNTEAFF
TRBD2	TRBV7-9	TRBJ2-3	few	TGTGCCAGCAGCTTCACCGGGACTAGCGGGGGTTTAGATACGCAGTATTTT	CASSFTGTSGGLDTQYF
.	TRBV7-8	TRBJ2-7	.	TGTGCCAGCAGCTTCCGACCATATCTTGACAGGCGATCCTACGAGCAGTACTTC	CASSFRPYLDRRSYEQYF
.	TRBV2	TRBJ1-4	once	TGTGCCAGCAGTATTCACCGGTCTAATGAAAAACTGTTTTTT	CASSIHRSNEKLFF
.	TRBV30	TRBJ1-2	.	TGTGCCTGGATAGGCTGGTGGGGGGGTCAAAATGTCTACACCTTC	CAWIGWWGGQNVYTF
.	TRBV6-5	TRBJ1-5	few	TGTGCCATCACGGGCGGGCCTTATAGCAATCAGCCCCAGCATTTT	CAITGGPYSNQPQHF
TRBD1	TRBV19	TRBJ2-7	.	TGTGCCTCCCAGGGGGCATTTTCCTCCGAGCAGTACTTC	CASQGAFSSEQYF
.	TRBV20-1	TRBJ1-5	once	TGCAGTGCTCCCGAGGGGGTGTCCCAGCATTTT	CSAPEGVSQHF